Each of the 20 T cell receptor beta chains below was sequenced from the same sample in a study of T cell changes during pregnancy in multiple sclerosis. Produced via immunoSEQ multiplex PCR; TCRdb's table is partial and in-frame only. This table holds about 59,000 clones, over 90% found once. The material was CD8+ T cells from peripheral blood mononuclear cells, obtained in the third trimester of pregnancy. The origin of the receptors is a female donor with multiple sclerosis, enrolled in a pregnancy study.

The chain is built from TRBV6-5 and TRBJ2-7; 11 nucleotides line up with TRBD2. The length of the CDR3 is 14 residues. Germline CDR1 and CDR2: MNHEY and SVGAGI. With 5 bases clipped from V and 5 bases from J, the junction kept 5 bases outside the gene matches. The DNA for the CDR3 is TGTGCCAGCAGTCCCGGGACTAGCGGCGACGAGCAGTACTTC. Translation: CASSPGTSGDEQYF.

J is TRBJ1-5 and V is TRBV19; D not resolved. CDR1 is LNHDA and CDR2 is SQIVND in the germline V gene (reference sequence). This CDR3 has 13 amino acids. Between the trimmed V and J ends, which lost 5 bases and 0 bases, there was a span of 5 bases. The CDR3 region has the DNA TGTGCCAGTAGTCCCCTTAGCAATCAGCCCCAGCATTTT. It yields the protein CASSPLSNQPQHF.

In its sample, this clone was seen once. The J gene is TRBJ2-5, the V gene TRBV9, with 12 bases lining up with TRBD1. Germline V CDR1 and CDR2: SGDLS, YYNGEE. V was clipped by 10 bases and J by 4 bases; unmatched bases: 11. This CDR3 has 15 amino acids. CDR3 region: CAGSRDRGPGETQYF. The CDR3 nucleotides are TGTGCCGGGAGCCGGGACAGGGGGCCGGGAGAGACCCAGTACTTC.

V gene TRBV19 combines with J gene TRBJ2-7; D might be TRBD1 (6 bases). Per germline, CDR1 LNHDA and CDR2 SQIVND (reference sequence). Trimming pared 3 bases from V and 2 bases from J, leaving 8 bases between. This CDR3 is built from 13 residues. The CDR3 DNA reads TGTGCCAGTAGTATGGGGGACACCTACGAGCAGTACTTC. Residues: CASSMGDTYEQYF.

The rearrangement links TRBV7-9 to TRBJ2-1, with 12 bases that match TRBD2. This CDR3 has 16 amino acids. Trimming removed 1 base from V and 5 bases from J; junction bases left unmatched: 3. The germline CDR1 and CDR2 sequences are SEHNR and FQNEAQ (reference sequence). The CDR3 reads CASSLVTSGRHNEQFF. The CDR3 bases are TGTGCCAGCAGCTTAGTAACTAGCGGGAGGCACAATGAGCAGTTCTTC.

This rearrangement joins TRBV7-9 to TRBJ1-2; TRBD1 matches 8 bases. This CDR3 has 17 amino acids. V was clipped by 5 bases and J by 7 bases; unmatched bases: 18. Germline CDR1 SEHNR, CDR2 FQNEAQ (reference sequence). The CDR3 sequence is CASSQGAPGLTKGGYTF. CDR3 DNA: TGTGCCAGCAGCCAGGGGGCACCGGGACTCACAAAGGGTGGCTACACCTTC.

The chain is built from TRBV19 and TRBJ2-7; 11 nucleotides align to TRBD1. CDR1 is LNHDA, CDR2 SQIVND, per germline (reference sequence). CDR3 length equals 15 residues. V lost 5 bases to trimming and J lost 2 bases; unmatched junction nucleotides: 5. CDR3 residues: CASSPGTGGTYEQYF. The CDR3 nucleotides are TGTGCCAGTAGTCCTGGGACAGGGGGAACCTACGAGCAGTACTTC. The entire variable domain, with the rest obtained from reference TRBV19 and TRBJ2-7, is as follows: DGGITQSPKYLFRKEGQNVTLSCEQNLNHDAMYWYRQDPGQGLRLIYYSQIVNDFQKGDIAEGYSVSREKKESFPLTVTSAQKNPTAFYLCASSPGTGGTYEQYFGPGTRLTVT.

J is TRBJ1-2 and V is TRBV27, with D hard to call. Germline assignment: CDR1 MNHEY and CDR2 SMNVEV (reference sequence). Trimming pared 0 bases from V and 9 bases from J, leaving 14 bases between. The CDR3 runs to 14 residues. The CDR3 here is CASSLSGQRYRYTF. CDR3 DNA: TGTGCCAGCAGTTTATCGGGTCAGAGGTATCGCTACACCTTC.

The V gene is TRBV5-4, the J gene TRBJ2-7; 9 bases agree with TRBD2. Trimming took 4 bases from V and 2 from J; bases not matched to a gene: 4. Per germline, CDR1 SGHNT and CDR2 YYREEE (reference sequence). This CDR3 has 14 amino acids. The CDR3 protein is CASSLAGTPYEQYF. The CDR3 bases are TGTGCCAGCAGCCTAGCGGGAACCCCCTACGAGCAGTACTTC.

Here the CDR3 reads CASSALSNEQFF. DNA for the CDR3: TGTGCCAGCAGCGCTCTCAGCAATGAGCAGTTCTTC. This chain links TRBV6-5 with TRBJ2-1; D is uncertain. Trimming pared 6 bases from V and 6 bases from J, leaving 9 bases between. The germline V gene encodes CDR1 MNHEY and CDR2 SVGAGI. The CDR3 is made up of 12 amino acids.

The V call is TRBV30, the J call TRBJ2-7; weak D call: TRBD1 (5 bases). The V gene lost 2 bases and the J gene lost 1 base, with 6 bases spanning the gap. CDR1 and CDR2 from the germline V gene are GTSNPN and SVGIG (reference sequence). This CDR3 has 12 residues. The CDR3 sequence: CAWSTGSYEQYF. CDR3 bases: TGTGCCTGGAGTACAGGATCCTACGAGCAGTACTTC.

The chain carries TRBV6-6 and TRBJ2-1, with 7 bases aligning to TRBD2. CDR1 MNHNY and CDR2 SVGAGI come from the germline V gene (reference sequence). J gave up 1 base and V 8 bases, and 11 bases lay outside the gene matches. This CDR3 region has 16 residues. This CDR3 reads CASAGVGVVSYNEQFF. The CDR3 DNA reads as TGTGCCAGCGCGGGGGTGGGAGTCGTTTCCTACAATGAGCAGTTCTTC.

This clone was counted once. An end of the junction does not agree with germline; a read error may underlie this. The chain has TRBV19 and TRBJ1-1; 7 bases agree with TRBD1. The germline V gene has CDR1 LNHDA and CDR2 SQIVND (reference sequence). This CDR3 comprises 15 residues. The CDR3, as DNA: TGTGCCAGTAGTTTAGAGACAGGGTTGAACACTGAAGCTTTCTTT. Translation gives CASSLETGLNTEAFF.

This chain uses TRBV30 with TRBJ2-7; the D gene is possibly TRBD1 (6 bases). Germline V CDR1 and CDR2: GTSNPN, SVGIG (reference sequence). Between the trimmed V and J ends, which lost 3 bases and 5 bases, there was a span of 14 bases. This CDR3 is 13 amino acids long. CDR3 coding DNA: TGTGCCTGGAGGGGCAGGGGAACAAACGAGCAGTACTTC. Protein sequence: CAWRGRGTNEQYF.

A single count supports this clone. The chain is built from TRBV4-1 and TRBJ2-1; 7 bases map to TRBD2. The CDR3 is made up of 15 amino acids. Germline CDR1 and CDR2: MGHRA and YSYEKL. With 1 base clipped from V and 8 bases from J, the junction kept 8 bases outside the gene matches. CDR3 coding DNA: TGCGCCAGCAGCCAAGCGGGGGGATCCGGTGATGAGCAGTTCTTC. Translation: CASSQAGGSGDEQFF.

Remarks on this clone: Other DNA sequences of this sample code for an identical CDR3. The V call is TRBV19, the J call TRBJ2-7; 9 positions match TRBD2. This CDR3 has 14 residues. The V gene end was trimmed by 3 bases and the J gene end by 3 bases; junction bases not matched to a gene: 3. CDR1 is LNHDA and CDR2 is SQIVND in the germline V gene (reference sequence). The CDR3 here is CASSIAGGGYEQYF. In DNA form, the CDR3 reads TGTGCCAGTAGTATTGCGGGAGGGGGCTACGAGCAGTACTTC.

This clone appeared once. The V and J genes are TRBV5-1 and TRBJ2-1; TRBD2 aligns across 7 bases. Germline trimming cut 4 bases from V and 8 bases from J; bases unmatched to any gene: 9. The CDR3 length is 14 residues. Germline assignment: CDR1 SGHRS and CDR2 YFSETQ. Written as DNA, the CDR3 is TGCGCCAGCAGCGTTGAACTAGCGAGGGATGAGCAGTTCTTC. Its protein is CASSVELARDEQFF.

The CDR3 nucleotides read TGCGCCAGCAGCCAAGATGCAGGGTTGCCTGAAGCTTTCTTT. This gives the protein CASSQDAGLPEAFF. V usage is TRBV4-1 and J usage is TRBJ1-1; D might be TRBD1 (5 bases). This CDR3 region has 14 residues. Per the germline V gene, CDR1 is MGHRA and CDR2 is YSYEKL. V was trimmed by 0 bases and J by 6 bases, leaving 11 bases between them.

The V and J genes are TRBV11-1 and TRBJ1-2, with 8 positions matching TRBD1. The germline V gene has CDR1 SGHAT and CDR2 FQDESV (reference sequence). Trimming removed 1 base from V and 8 bases from J; junction bases left unmatched: 9. The CDR3 has 15 amino acids. As DNA, the CDR3 is TGTGCCAGCAGCTTAGTTTCGGCAGGGGGCGCGGGCTACACCTTC. This encodes CASSLVSAGGAGYTF.

The chain couples TRBV9 to TRBJ2-1; D unresolved. The CDR3 is 14 residues long. The germline V gene has CDR1 SGDLS and CDR2 YYNGEE. V lost 0 bases to trimming and J lost 6 bases, with 10 bases between them. The CDR3 bases are TGTGCCAGCAGCGTAGATGCCGGGTTCAATGAGCAGTTCTTC. Its translation is CASSVDAGFNEQFF. Looking up the rest from reference TRBV9 and TRBJ2-1 gives the full variable domain: DSGVTQTPKHLITATGQRVTLRCSPRSGDLSVYWYQQSLDQGLQFLIQYYNGEERAKGNILERFSAQQFPDLHSELNLSSLELGDSALYFCASSVDAGFNEQFFGPGTRLTVL.